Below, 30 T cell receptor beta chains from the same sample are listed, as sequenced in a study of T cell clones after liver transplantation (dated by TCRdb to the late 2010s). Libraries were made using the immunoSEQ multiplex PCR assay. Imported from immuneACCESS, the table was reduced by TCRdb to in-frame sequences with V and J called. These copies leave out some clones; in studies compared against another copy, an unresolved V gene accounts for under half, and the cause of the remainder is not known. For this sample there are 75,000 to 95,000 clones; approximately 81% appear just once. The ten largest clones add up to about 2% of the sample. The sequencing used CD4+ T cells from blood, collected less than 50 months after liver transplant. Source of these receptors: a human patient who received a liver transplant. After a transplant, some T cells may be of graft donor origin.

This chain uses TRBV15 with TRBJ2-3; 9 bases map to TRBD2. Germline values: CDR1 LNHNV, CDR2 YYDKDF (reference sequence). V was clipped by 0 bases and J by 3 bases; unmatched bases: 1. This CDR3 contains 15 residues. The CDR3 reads CATSRERGGTDTQYF. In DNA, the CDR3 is TGTGCCACCAGCAGAGAGCGGGGGGGGACAGATACGCAGTATTTT.

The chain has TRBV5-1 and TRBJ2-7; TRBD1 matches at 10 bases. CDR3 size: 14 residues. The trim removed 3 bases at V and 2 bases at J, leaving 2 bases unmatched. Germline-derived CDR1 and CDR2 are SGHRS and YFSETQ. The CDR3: CASSSTGGTYEQYF. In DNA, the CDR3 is TGCGCCAGCAGCTCGACAGGGGGCACCTACGAGCAGTACTTC.

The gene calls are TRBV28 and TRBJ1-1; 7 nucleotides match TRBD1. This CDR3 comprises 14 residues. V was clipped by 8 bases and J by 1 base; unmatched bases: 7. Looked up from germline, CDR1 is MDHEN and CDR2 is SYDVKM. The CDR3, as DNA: TGTGCCAGCTTTAGACAGGGAGGGAACACTGAAGCTTTCTTT. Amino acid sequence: CASFRQGGNTEAFF.

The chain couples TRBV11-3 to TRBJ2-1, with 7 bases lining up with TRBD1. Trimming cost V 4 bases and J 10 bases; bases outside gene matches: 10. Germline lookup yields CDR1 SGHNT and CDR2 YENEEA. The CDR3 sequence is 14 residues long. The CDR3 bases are TGTGCCAGCAGCTCCGGGGACAGCCTCCGGGAGCAGTTCTTC. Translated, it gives CASSSGDSLREQFF.

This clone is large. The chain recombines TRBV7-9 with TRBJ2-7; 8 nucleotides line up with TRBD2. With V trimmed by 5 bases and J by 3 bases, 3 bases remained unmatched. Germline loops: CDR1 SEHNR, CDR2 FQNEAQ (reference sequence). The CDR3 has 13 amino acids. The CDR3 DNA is TGTGCCAGCAGCGTAACTAGCGGCTACGAGCAGTACTTC. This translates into CASSVTSGYEQYF.

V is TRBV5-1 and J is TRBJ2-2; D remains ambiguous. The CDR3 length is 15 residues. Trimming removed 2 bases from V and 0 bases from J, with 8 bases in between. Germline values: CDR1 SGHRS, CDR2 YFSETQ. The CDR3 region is CASSLAAANTGELFF. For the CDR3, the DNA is TGCGCCAGCAGCTTAGCAGCAGCGAACACCGGGGAGCTGTTTTTT.

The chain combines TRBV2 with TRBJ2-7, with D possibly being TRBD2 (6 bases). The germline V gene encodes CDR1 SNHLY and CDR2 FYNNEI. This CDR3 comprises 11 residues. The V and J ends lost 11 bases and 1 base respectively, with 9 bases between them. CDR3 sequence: CAASASYEQYF. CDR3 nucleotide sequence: TGTGCCGCTAGCGCGTCCTACGAGCAGTACTTC.

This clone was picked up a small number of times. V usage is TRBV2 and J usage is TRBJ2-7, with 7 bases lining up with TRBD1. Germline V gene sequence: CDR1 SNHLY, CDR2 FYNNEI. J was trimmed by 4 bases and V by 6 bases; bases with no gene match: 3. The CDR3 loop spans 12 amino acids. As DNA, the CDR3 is TGTGCCAGCAGACGACAGGGATACGAGCAGTACTTC. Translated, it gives CASRRQGYEQYF.

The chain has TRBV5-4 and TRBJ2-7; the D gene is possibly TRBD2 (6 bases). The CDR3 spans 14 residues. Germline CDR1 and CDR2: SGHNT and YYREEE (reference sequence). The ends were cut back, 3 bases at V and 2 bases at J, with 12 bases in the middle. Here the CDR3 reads CASSSRGQPYEQYF. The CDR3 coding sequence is TGTGCCAGCAGCTCGCGGGGTCAGCCCTACGAGCAGTACTTC.

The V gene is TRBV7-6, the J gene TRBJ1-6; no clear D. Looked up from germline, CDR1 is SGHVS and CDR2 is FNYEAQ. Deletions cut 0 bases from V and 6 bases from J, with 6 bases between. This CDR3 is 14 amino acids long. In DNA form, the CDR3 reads TGTGCCAGCAGCTTAGCCGGGAGTAATTCACCCCTCCACTTT. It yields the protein CASSLAGSNSPLHF.

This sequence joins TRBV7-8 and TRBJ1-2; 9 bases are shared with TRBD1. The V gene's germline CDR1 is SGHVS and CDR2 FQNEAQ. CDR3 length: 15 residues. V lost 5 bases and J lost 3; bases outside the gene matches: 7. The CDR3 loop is CASSADRGEDYGYTF. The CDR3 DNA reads TGTGCCAGCAGCGCGGACAGGGGTGAGGACTATGGCTACACCTTC.

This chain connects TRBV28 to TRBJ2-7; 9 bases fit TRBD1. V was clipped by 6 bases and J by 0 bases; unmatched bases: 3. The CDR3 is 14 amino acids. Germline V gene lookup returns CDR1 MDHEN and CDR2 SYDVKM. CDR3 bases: TGTGCCAGCAGGGGACAGGGCAGCTCCTACGAGCAGTACTTC. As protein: CASRGQGSSYEQYF.

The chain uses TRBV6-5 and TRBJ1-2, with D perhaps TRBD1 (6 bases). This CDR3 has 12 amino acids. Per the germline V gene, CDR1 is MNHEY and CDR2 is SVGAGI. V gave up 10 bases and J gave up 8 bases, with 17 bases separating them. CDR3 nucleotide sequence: TGTGCCATTCTGGGGGCAGGACTAGGCTACACCTTC. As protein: CAILGAGLGYTF.

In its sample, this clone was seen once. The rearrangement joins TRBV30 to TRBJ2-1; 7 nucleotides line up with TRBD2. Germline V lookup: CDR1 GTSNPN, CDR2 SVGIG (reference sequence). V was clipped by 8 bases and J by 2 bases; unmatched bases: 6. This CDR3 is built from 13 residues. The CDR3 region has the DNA TGTGCCCAGGAGGCGGGGGCCTACAATGAGCAGTTCTTC. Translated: CAQEAGAYNEQFF.

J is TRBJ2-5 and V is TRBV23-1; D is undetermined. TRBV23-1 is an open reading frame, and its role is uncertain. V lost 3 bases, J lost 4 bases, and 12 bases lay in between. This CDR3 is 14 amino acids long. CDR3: CASSHQQRSETQYF. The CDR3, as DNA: TGCGCCAGCAGTCACCAACAGAGGTCAGAGACCCAGTACTTC.

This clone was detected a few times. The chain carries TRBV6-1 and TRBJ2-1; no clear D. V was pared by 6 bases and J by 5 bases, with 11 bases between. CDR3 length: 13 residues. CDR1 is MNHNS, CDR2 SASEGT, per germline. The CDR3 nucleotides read TGTGCCAGCAGATTGGTTGATCACAATGAGCAGTTCTTC. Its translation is CASRLVDHNEQFF.

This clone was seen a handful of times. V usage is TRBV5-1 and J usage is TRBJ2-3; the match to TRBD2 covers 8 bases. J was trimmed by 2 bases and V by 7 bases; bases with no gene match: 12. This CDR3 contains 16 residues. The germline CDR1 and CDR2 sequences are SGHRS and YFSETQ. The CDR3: CASGPGVAGPTDTQYF. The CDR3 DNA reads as TGCGCCAGCGGCCCGGGAGTAGCGGGGCCCACAGATACGCAGTATTTT.

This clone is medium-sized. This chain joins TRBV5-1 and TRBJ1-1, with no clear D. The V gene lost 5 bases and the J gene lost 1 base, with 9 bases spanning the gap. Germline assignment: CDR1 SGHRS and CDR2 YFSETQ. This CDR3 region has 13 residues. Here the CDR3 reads CASRAQQNTEAFF. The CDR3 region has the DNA TGCGCCAGCAGAGCCCAGCAGAACACTGAAGCTTTCTTT.

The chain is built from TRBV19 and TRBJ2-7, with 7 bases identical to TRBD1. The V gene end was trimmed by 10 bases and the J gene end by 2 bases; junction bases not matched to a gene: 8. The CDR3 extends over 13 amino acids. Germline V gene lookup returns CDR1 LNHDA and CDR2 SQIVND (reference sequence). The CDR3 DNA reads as TGTGCCACAACCCGGACAGGCACCTACGAGCAGTACTTC. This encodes CATTRTGTYEQYF.

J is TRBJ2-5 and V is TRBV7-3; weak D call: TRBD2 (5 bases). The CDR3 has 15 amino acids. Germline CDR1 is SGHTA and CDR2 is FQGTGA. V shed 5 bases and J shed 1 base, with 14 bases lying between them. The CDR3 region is CASSPLGISQETQYF. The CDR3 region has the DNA TGTGCCAGCAGCCCCCTCGGGATCTCCCAAGAGACCCAGTACTTC.

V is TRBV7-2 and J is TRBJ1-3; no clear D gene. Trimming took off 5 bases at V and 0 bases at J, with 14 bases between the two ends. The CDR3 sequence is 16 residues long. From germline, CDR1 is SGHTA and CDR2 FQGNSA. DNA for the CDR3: TGTGCCAGCAGCCAGCGGTCAGACCGCTCTGGAAACACCATATATTTT. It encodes CASSQRSDRSGNTIYF.

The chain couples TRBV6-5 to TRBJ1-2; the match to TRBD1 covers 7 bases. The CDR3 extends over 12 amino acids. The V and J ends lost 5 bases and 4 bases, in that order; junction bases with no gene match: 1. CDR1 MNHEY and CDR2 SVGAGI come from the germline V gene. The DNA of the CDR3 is TGTGCCAGCAGTCGGGACAGCTATGGCTACACCTTC. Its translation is CASSRDSYGYTF.

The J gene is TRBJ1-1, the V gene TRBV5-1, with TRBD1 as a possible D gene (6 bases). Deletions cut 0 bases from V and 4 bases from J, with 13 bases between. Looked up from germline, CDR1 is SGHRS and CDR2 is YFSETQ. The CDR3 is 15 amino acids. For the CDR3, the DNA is TGCGCCAGCAGCTTGGCCGCAGGGGCGAGCACTGAAGCTTTCTTT. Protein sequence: CASSLAAGASTEAFF.

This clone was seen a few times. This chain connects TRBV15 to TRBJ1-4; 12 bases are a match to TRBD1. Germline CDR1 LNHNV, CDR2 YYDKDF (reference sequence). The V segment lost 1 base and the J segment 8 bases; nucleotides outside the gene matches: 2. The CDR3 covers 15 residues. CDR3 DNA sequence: TGTGCCACCAGCAGAGCCGGGACAGGGGGCGAAAAACTGTTTTTT. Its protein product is CATSRAGTGGEKLFF.

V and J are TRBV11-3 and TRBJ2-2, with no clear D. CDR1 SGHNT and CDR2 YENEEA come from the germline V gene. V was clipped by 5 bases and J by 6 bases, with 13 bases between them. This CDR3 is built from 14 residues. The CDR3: CASSPTPDSGELFF. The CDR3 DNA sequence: TGTGCCAGCAGCCCGACCCCGGATTCCGGGGAGCTGTTTTTT.

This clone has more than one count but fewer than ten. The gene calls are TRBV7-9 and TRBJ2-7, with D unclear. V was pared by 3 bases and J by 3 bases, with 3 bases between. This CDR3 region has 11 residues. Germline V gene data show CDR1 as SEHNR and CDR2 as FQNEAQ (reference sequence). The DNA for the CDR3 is TGTGCCAGCAGCTTTAGCTACGAGCAGTACTTC. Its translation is CASSFSYEQYF. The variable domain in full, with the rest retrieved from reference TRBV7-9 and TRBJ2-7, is DTGVSQNPRHKITKRGQNVTFRCDPISEHNRLYWYRQTLGQGPEFLTYFQNEAQLEKSRLLSDRFSAERPKGSFSTLEIQRTEQGDSAMYLCASSFSYEQYFGPGTRLTVT.

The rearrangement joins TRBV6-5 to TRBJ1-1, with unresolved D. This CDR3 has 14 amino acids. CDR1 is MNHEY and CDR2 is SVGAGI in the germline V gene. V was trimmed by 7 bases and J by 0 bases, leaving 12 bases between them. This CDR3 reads CASTTPRLNTEAFF. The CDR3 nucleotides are TGTGCCAGCACTACCCCGCGGTTGAACACTGAAGCTTTCTTT.

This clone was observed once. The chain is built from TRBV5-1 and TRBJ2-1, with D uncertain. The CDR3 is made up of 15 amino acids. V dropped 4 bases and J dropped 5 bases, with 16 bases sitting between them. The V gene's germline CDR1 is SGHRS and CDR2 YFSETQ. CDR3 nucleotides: TGCGCCAGCAGCGAATTGGATCCATTCAACAATGAGCAGTTCTTC. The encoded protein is CASSELDPFNNEQFF.

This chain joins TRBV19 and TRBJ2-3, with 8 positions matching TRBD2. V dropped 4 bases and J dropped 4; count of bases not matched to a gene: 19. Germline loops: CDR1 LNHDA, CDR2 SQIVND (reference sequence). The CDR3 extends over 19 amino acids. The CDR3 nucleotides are TGTGCCAGTAGTACCCTTTCCTTCGGGGGGGCGGATGGCCCAGATACGCAGTATTTT. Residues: CASSTLSFGGADGPDTQYF.

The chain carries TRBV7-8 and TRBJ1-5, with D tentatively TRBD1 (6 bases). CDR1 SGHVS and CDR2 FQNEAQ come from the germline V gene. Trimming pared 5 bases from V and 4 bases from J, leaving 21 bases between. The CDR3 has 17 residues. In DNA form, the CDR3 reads TGTGCCAGCAGCCCAATGGGGGGCCCTACAAGAAATCAGCCCCAGCATTTT. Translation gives CASSPMGGPTRNQPQHF.